Listed below are T cell receptor beta chains from one sample, sequenced in a study of beta chain features in type 1 diabetes. Assay: immunoSEQ multiplex PCR; the TCRdb copy retains only in-frame clones and omits some. Among around 340,000 clones, 8% were seen once, and the ten largest hold more than 0.4%. The sequenced material came from central memory CD4+ T cells from blood. These receptors were obtained from a woman under 30 in good health. The conserved cysteine and the conserved F or W are not part of the CDR3 here. The order of the fields is J gene, V gene, CDR3 protein.

J gene: TRBJ2-5
V gene: TRBV28
CDR3 protein: ASGEVRGRSETQY

J gene: TRBJ2-1
V gene: TRBV12-5
CDR3 protein: ASGLSGPGLAGQGEQF

J gene: TRBJ2-4
V gene: TRBV7-3
CDR3 protein: ASSSRRVGNIQY

J gene: TRBJ2-5
V gene: TRBV15
CDR3 protein: ATSRGREETQY

J gene: TRBJ2-7
V gene: TRBV11-2
CDR3 protein: ASRVAGGDEQY

J gene: TRBJ2-1
V gene: TRBV5-1
CDR3 protein: ASSSTLGLAGGNEQF

J gene: TRBJ2-3
V gene: TRBV7-2
CDR3 protein: ASSWDYTDTQY

J gene: TRBJ2-1
V gene: TRBV10-3
CDR3 protein: AISEINSNNEQF

J gene: TRBJ1-5
V gene: TRBV4-2
CDR3 protein: ASSPTDSSNQPQH

J gene: TRBJ2-3
V gene: TRBV25-1
CDR3 protein: ASSEGSGLAGDTDTQY

J gene: -
V gene: TRBV9
CDR3 protein: ASSAEQGTEQY

J gene: TRBJ2-3
V gene: TRBV2
CDR3 protein: ASRRPSTDTQY

J gene: TRBJ2-1
V gene: TRBV21-1
CDR3 protein: ASSKRHSGSSYNEQF

J gene: TRBJ2-3
V gene: TRBV11-2
CDR3 protein: ASSSQGSADTQY

J gene: TRBJ2-3
V gene: TRBV28
CDR3 protein: ASNPGDSASDTQY

J gene: TRBJ1-2
V gene: TRBV15
CDR3 protein: ATSRETVLIGYGYT

J gene: TRBJ2-5
V gene: TRBV11-2
CDR3 protein: ASSLDTSWLGVQY

J gene: TRBJ2-7
V gene: TRBV19
CDR3 protein: ASSTGLGGLEQY

J gene: TRBJ2-5
V gene: TRBV4-2
CDR3 protein: ASSQGTSGVQETQY

J gene: TRBJ2-5
V gene: TRBV18
CDR3 protein: ASSPRMGRQETQY

J gene: TRBJ2-7
V gene: TRBV5-6
CDR3 protein: ASSLWGTSGRRNEQY

J gene: TRBJ1-2
V gene: TRBV28
CDR3 protein: ASSERTGNYGYT

J gene: TRBJ2-3
V gene: TRBV29-1
CDR3 protein: SVTLAGGPFTDTQY

J gene: TRBJ1-2
V gene: TRBV15
CDR3 protein: ATSRGSGGYT

J gene: TRBJ2-5
V gene: TRBV19
CDR3 protein: ASSAQGEETQY

J gene: TRBJ2-7
V gene: TRBV5-1
CDR3 protein: ASSSPGTGDFGSYEQY

J gene: TRBJ2-5
V gene: TRBV4-2
CDR3 protein: ASKGGDQETQY

J gene: TRBJ2-1
V gene: TRBV25-1
CDR3 protein: ASSEYKGFGSEQF

J gene: TRBJ2-2
V gene: TRBV7-9
CDR3 protein: ASSWLGTGELF

J gene: TRBJ2-2
V gene: TRBV27
CDR3 protein: ASSFVLAVNTGELF

J gene: TRBJ1-5
V gene: TRBV7-8
CDR3 protein: ASSLGTVYQPQH

J gene: TRBJ1-1
V gene: TRBV29-1
CDR3 protein: SVEFGTGGTEAF

J gene: TRBJ2-4
V gene: TRBV28
CDR3 protein: ASTPGQGYIQY

J gene: TRBJ1-3
V gene: TRBV6-1
CDR3 protein: ASSEQLSSGNTIY

J gene: TRBJ2-6
V gene: TRBV28
CDR3 protein: ASNAIQGSAVGANVLT

J gene: TRBJ2-7
V gene: TRBV5-1
CDR3 protein: ASSLEPRHAKRGDYEQY

J gene: TRBJ2-1
V gene: TRBV5-5
CDR3 protein: ASSLQLADNEQF

J gene: TRBJ2-1
V gene: TRBV19
CDR3 protein: ASTHTDRRNEQF

J gene: TRBJ1-2
V gene: TRBV2
CDR3 protein: ASSESIGLEYGYT

J gene: TRBJ2-5
V gene: TRBV10-2
CDR3 protein: ASSSSGRAGTQY

J gene: TRBJ1-1
V gene: TRBV9
CDR3 protein: ASSVESGVNTEAF

J gene: TRBJ2-1
V gene: TRBV13
CDR3 protein: ASSLDPQGKSSYNEQF

J gene: TRBJ1-4
V gene: TRBV4-2
CDR3 protein: ASSREPDRGGKLF

J gene: TRBJ1-2
V gene: TRBV7-9
CDR3 protein: ASSPGTGFGYT

J gene: TRBJ2-1
V gene: TRBV11-2
CDR3 protein: ASSQSGTSVVNEQF

J gene: TRBJ2-6
V gene: TRBV28
CDR3 protein: ASSLQETGANVLT

J gene: TRBJ2-1
V gene: TRBV5-4
CDR3 protein: ASSYGTSEYNEQF

J gene: TRBJ1-1
V gene: TRBV28
CDR3 protein: ASSTTTSWTGAF

J gene: TRBJ2-5
V gene: TRBV7-6
CDR3 protein: ASSSTGGWETQY

J gene: TRBJ1-1
V gene: TRBV7-6
CDR3 protein: ASSFEVVGRNTEAF

J gene: TRBJ2-7
V gene: TRBV4-3
CDR3 protein: ASSQENGRYEQY

J gene: TRBJ2-3
V gene: TRBV28
CDR3 protein: ASSGPSGRSGVGTDTQY

J gene: TRBJ2-3
V gene: TRBV4-3
CDR3 protein: ASSQEGGTDTQY

J gene: TRBJ2-3
V gene: TRBV7-7
CDR3 protein: ASSLGPTDTQY

J gene: TRBJ2-4
V gene: TRBV5-1
CDR3 protein: ASSFGGTKNIQY